The 20 T cell receptor beta chains given below trace back to one sample, sequenced in a study of blood T cell repertoires in COVID-19. The table came from immunoSEQ multiplex PCR; TCRdb's copy has only in-frame clones and leaves some out. The sample lists about 200,000 clones; about four fifths were seen once. Material for sequencing was PBMCs or T cells enriched from blood (not recorded which). The receptors shown here come from a woman between 50 and 59 years old who had been exposed to COVID-19.

The genes are TRBV27 and TRBJ2-7; D possibly corresponds to TRBD1 (6 bases). Germline V CDR1 and CDR2: MNHEY, SMNVEV (reference sequence). The CDR3 runs to 13 residues. Deletions cut 4 bases from V and 2 bases from J, with 9 bases between. CDR3 nucleotide sequence: TGTGCCAGCAGTTCACAGGGAGCCTACGAGCAGTACTTC. Amino acids: CASSSQGAYEQYF.

This clone was recorded only once. The V and J genes are TRBV29-1 and TRBJ1-2; 7 bases are shared with TRBD1. Trimming took 6 bases from V and 9 from J; bases not matched to a gene: 7. The CDR3 loop spans 11 amino acids. Germline CDR1 SQVTM, CDR2 ANQGSEA. Here the CDR3 reads CSVTLTGSYTF. The CDR3 bases are TGCAGCGTAACCCTGACAGGGAGCTACACCTTC.

The V and J genes are TRBV28 and TRBJ1-2; 7 bases are a match to TRBD1. With 3 bases clipped from V and 4 bases from J, the junction kept 5 bases outside the gene matches. CDR3 length equals 14 residues. Germline V gene data show CDR1 as MDHEN and CDR2 as SYDVKM. CDR3 sequence: CASSLTGSLYGYTF. The CDR3 nucleotides are TGTGCCAGCAGTTTGACAGGGAGTCTCTATGGCTACACCTTC.

V and J are TRBV19 and TRBJ2-3; 12 positions agree with TRBD2. V was clipped by 4 bases and J by 5 bases; unmatched bases: 7. Germline V gene lookup returns CDR1 LNHDA and CDR2 SQIVND (reference sequence). CDR3 length: 16 residues. CDR3 residues: CASSTASGGGKDTQYF. As DNA, the CDR3 is TGTGCCAGTAGTACTGCTAGCGGGGGGGGCAAAGATACGCAGTATTTT.

The chain combines TRBV13 with TRBJ1-1; D remains ambiguous. Germline CDR1 and CDR2: PRHDT and FYEKMQ (reference sequence). There are 15 residues in the CDR3. Trimming shortened V by 0 bases and J by 1 base, and 9 bases separated the two germline ends. The CDR3 coding sequence is TGTGCCAGCAGCTTAGGTCCGAGTCCGAACACTGAAGCTTTCTTT. This sequence encodes CASSLGPSPNTEAFF.

CDR3 protein: CSVLAGLTDTQYF. The CDR3 nucleotides read TGCAGCGTCTTAGCGGGCCTCACAGATACGCAGTATTTT. The rearrangement uses TRBV29-1 and TRBJ2-3; 7 nucleotides align to TRBD2. The CDR3 spans 13 residues. Germline-derived CDR1 and CDR2 are SQVTM and ANQGSEA. Germline trimming cut 6 bases from V and 2 bases from J; bases unmatched to any gene: 5.

The chain links TRBV4-1 to TRBJ2-1; tentatively, D is TRBD1 (5 bases). V was shortened by 1 base and J by 9 bases, with 16 bases between the two germline ends. This CDR3 has 15 amino acids. Germline CDR1 reads MGHRA; CDR2 reads YSYEKL. For the CDR3, the DNA is TGCGCCAGCAGCCAAGGGGGCAGGGTGATGAGTGAGCAGTTCTTC. This encodes CASSQGGRVMSEQFF.

The chain joins TRBV6-5 to TRBJ1-4; D is possibly TRBD1 (6 bases). The CDR3 is made up of 14 amino acids. CDR1 and CDR2 from the germline V gene are MNHEY and SVGAGI. V dropped 4 bases and J dropped 7 bases, with 13 bases sitting between them. The DNA of the CDR3 is TGTGCCAGCAGTTCCACCGGGGGGCCTGAAAAACTGTTTTTT. It codes for CASSSTGGPEKLFF.

In this sample, this clone turned up once. V is TRBV6-6 and J is TRBJ1-5; D is undetermined. The CDR3 sequence is 13 residues long. V shed 4 bases and J shed 4 bases, with 8 bases lying between them. From germline, CDR1 is MNHNY and CDR2 SVGAGI (reference sequence). In DNA form, the CDR3 reads TGTGCCAGCAGTTTCCGAGCGAATCAGCCCCAGCATTTT. Residues: CASSFRANQPQHF.

This clone came up once. This chain joins TRBV6-5 and TRBJ1-5, with a tentative D call TRBD1 (6 bases). The germline gives CDR1 MNHEY, CDR2 SVGAGI. Trimming stripped 8 bases from V and 4 bases from J, with 18 bases between. The CDR3 has 15 amino acids. In DNA, the CDR3 is TGTGCCAGCCGGCTGGGCAGGGGATGGAATCAGCCCCAGCATTTT. Amino acids: CASRLGRGWNQPQHF.

The chain recombines TRBV2 with TRBJ2-3, with 7 bases matching TRBD2. Trimming at V came to 7 bases and at J to 9 bases, leaving 16 bases not matched to a gene. This CDR3 comprises 15 residues. The germline V gene encodes CDR1 SNHLY and CDR2 FYNNEI. Here the CDR3 reads CASTKSSGLQWTQYF. The CDR3 region has the DNA TGTGCCAGCACTAAATCTAGCGGACTACAATGGACGCAGTATTTT. Using reference TRBV2 and TRBJ2-3 for the parts outside the CDR3, the full variable domain is EPEVTQTPSHQVTQMGQEVILRCVPISNHLYFYWYRQILGQKVEFLVSFYNNEISEKSEIFDDQFSVERPDGSNFTLKIRSTKLEDSAMYFCASTKSSGLQWTQYFGPGTRLTVL.

The rearrangement joins TRBV27 to TRBJ2-5; 9 bases are a match to TRBD2. CDR3 length: 16 amino acids. The junction had 7 bases not matched to a gene; V was cut back by 2 bases and J by 3 bases. CDR1 and CDR2 (germline): MNHEY, SMNVEV (reference sequence). DNA of the CDR3: TGTGCCAGCAGTTTAACGTGGCGGGGGGGCAAAGAGACCCAGTACTTC. It translates to CASSLTWRGGKETQYF.

The J gene is TRBJ2-1, the V gene TRBV7-2; TRBD2 might be the D (6 bases). Between the trimmed V and J ends, which lost 5 bases and 5 bases, there was a span of 10 bases. Germline CDR1 SGHTA, CDR2 FQGNSA. The CDR3 consists of 13 residues. The CDR3 is CASSPGVNNEQFF. CDR3 nucleotides: TGTGCCAGCAGCCCGGGAGTTAACAATGAGCAGTTCTTC.

A few counts support this clone. Within the sample, other DNA sequences also encode this same CDR3. The V and J genes are TRBV11-2 and TRBJ2-3; D ambiguous. Trimming removed 4 bases from V and 6 bases from J, with 5 bases in between. Germline lookup yields CDR1 SGHAT and CDR2 FQNNGV. There are 11 residues in the CDR3. CDR3 residues: CASSSGDTQYF. In nucleotides, the CDR3 is TGTGCCAGCAGCTCCGGGGATACGCAGTATTTT. Full variable domain (rest looked up from reference TRBV11-2 and TRBJ2-3): EAGVAQSPRYKIIEKRQSVAFWCNPISGHATLYWYQQILGQGPKLLIQFQNNGVVDDSQLPKDRFSAERLKGVDSTLKIQPAKLEDSAVYLCASSSGDTQYFGPGTRLTVL.

This clone has just one count. The CDR3 region is CASSQVDLVAYGDEQYF. CDR3 DNA: TGCGCCAGCAGCCAAGTGGATTTGGTCGCATACGGGGACGAGCAGTACTTC. The rearrangement joins TRBV4-1 to TRBJ2-7; D is perhaps TRBD2 (5 bases). V was pared by 1 base and J by 5 bases, with 21 bases between. The germline V gene encodes CDR1 MGHRA and CDR2 YSYEKL. This CDR3 contains 17 residues.

The chain links TRBV5-4 to TRBJ2-7; 9 nucleotides align to TRBD2. J lost 6 bases, V lost 4 bases, and 17 bases had no gene match. Germline CDR1 SGHNT, CDR2 YYREEE (reference sequence). CDR3 length: 17 amino acids. The DNA for the CDR3 is TGTGCCAGCAGCAATCCAACTATGTCTAGCGGGACCTCCGAGCAGTACTTC. Amino acids: CASSNPTMSSGTSEQYF. Supplemented by reference TRBV5-4 and TRBJ2-7, the full variable domain reads ETGVTQSPTHLIKTRGQQVTLRCSSQSGHNTVSWYQQALGQGPQFIFQYYREEENGRGNFPPRFSGLQFPNYSSELNVNALELDDSALYLCASSNPTMSSGTSEQYFGPGTRLTVT.

The V gene is TRBV5-1, the J gene TRBJ1-1; 8 bases fit TRBD1. This CDR3 comprises 14 residues. The trim removed 4 bases at V and 5 bases at J, leaving 7 bases unmatched. Germline CDR1 and CDR2: SGHRS and YFSETQ. The CDR3 reads CASSPRGLSTEAFF. The CDR3 DNA reads as TGCGCCAGCAGCCCCAGGGGGCTTTCAACTGAAGCTTTCTTT. The complete variable domain, with remaining parts taken from reference TRBV5-1 and TRBJ1-1, reads KAGVTQTPRYLIKTRGQQVTLSCSPISGHRSVSWYQQTPGQGLQFLFEYFSETQRNKGNFPGRFSGRQFSNSRSEMNVSTLELGDSALYLCASSPRGLSTEAFFGQGTRLTVV.

This clone has just a few counts. This chain joins TRBV7-8 and TRBJ2-5; maybe TRBD1 (6 bases). This CDR3 has 14 amino acids. The V gene's germline CDR1 is SGHVS and CDR2 FQNEAQ. Deletions cut 5 bases from V and 2 bases from J, with 12 bases between. As DNA, the CDR3 is TGTGCCAGCAGCGCCTACAGGGTGCAAGAGACCCAGTACTTC. The encoded protein is CASSAYRVQETQYF.

V is TRBV15 and J is TRBJ2-5, with a weak D call TRBD1 (5 bases). Germline V gives CDR1 LNHNV, CDR2 YYDKDF (reference sequence). The CDR3 loop spans 12 amino acids. The V gene lost 8 bases and the J gene lost 5 bases, with 12 bases spanning the gap. CDR3 in DNA: TGTGCCACCGGGCAGAACAGGGAGACCCAGTACTTC. Translated: CATGQNRETQYF.

The V gene is TRBV7-8, the J gene TRBJ1-4; D gene uncertain. Per the germline V gene, CDR1 is SGHVS and CDR2 is FQNEAQ. The V and J ends lost 2 bases and 4 bases respectively, with 11 bases between them. The CDR3 has 15 residues. CDR3 sequence reads: CASSLFRGNNEKLFF. For the CDR3, the DNA is TGTGCCAGCAGCTTATTTCGCGGGAATAATGAAAAACTGTTTTTT.